This record covers a single T cell receptor (beta chain). Only in-frame clones appear in the TCRdb table, and some are missing; sequencing was by immunoSEQ multiplex PCR. The table lists about 110,000 clones, 70% to 85% of them singletons. The source of the sample is a study of cytomegalovirus exposure and HLA in healthy donors. The CDR3 consists of 14 residues. Germline assignment: CDR1 LNHDA and CDR2 SQIVND (reference sequence). J lost 7 bases, V lost 8 bases, and 12 bases had no gene match. The TCR comes from a woman aged 18 to 35 in good health and CMV-seronegative. J is TRBJ2-7 and V is TRBV19; TRBD1 matches 9 bases. Input material: PBMCs. For the CDR3, the DNA is TGTGCCAGTCGGGGTCGGGACAGGGTTGGGGAGCAGTACTTC. The encoded protein is CASRGRDRVGEQYF. Filled out from reference TRBV19 and TRBJ2-7, the complete variable domain reads DGGITQSPKYLFRKEGQNVTLSCEQNLNHDAMYWYRQDPGQGLRLIYYSQIVNDFQKGDIAEGYSVSREKKESFPLTVTSAQKNPTAFYLCASRGRDRVGEQYFGPGTRLTVT.